The present T cell receptor (beta chain) was sequenced within a study of blood T cell repertoires in COVID-19. Across the whole study: Samples taken during acute and convalescent COVID-19 were collected in the United States, Italy and Spain. PBMCs, B-cell-depleted T cells, or T cells were the source of the cDNA or gDNA that made up the material.

Seattle cases were enrolled at active infection and followed longitudinally. Authors' processing steps: Counts of nucleated cells, estimated from reference gene primer amplification, were obtained. Method: immunoSEQ multiplex PCR; TCRdb's copy keeps in-frame clones and lacks some. V and J calls and clone size are given by that table; D and trimming were obtained from the DNA. This table has roughly 260,000 clones, around 92% appearing once. V was cut by 2 bases and J by 0 bases, with 8 bases left in between. This CDR3 comprises 15 residues. Germline CDR1 SGHDT, CDR2 YYEEEE. A few counts support this clone.

Sequenced sample: peripheral blood. The receptor comes from a person in their late teens or twenties with COVID-19, enrolled during active disease. The gene calls are TRBV5-6 and TRBJ1-4; D is possibly TRBD1 (5 bases). CDR3 amino acids: CASSLWGATNEKLFF. In DNA, the CDR3 is TGTGCCAGCAGCTTATGGGGGGCAACTAATGAAAAACTGTTTTTT.